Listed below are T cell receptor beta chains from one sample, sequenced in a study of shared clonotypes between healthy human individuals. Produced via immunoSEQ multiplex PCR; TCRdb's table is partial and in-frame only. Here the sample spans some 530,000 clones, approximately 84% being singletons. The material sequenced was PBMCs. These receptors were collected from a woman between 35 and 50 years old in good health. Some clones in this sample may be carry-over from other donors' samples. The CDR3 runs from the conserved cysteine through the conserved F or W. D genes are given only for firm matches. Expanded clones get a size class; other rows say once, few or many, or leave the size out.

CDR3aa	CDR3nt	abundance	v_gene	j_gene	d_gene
CAISESNPKREGLWEQYF	TGTGCCATCAGTGAGTCGAACCCTAAGCGGGAGGGCCTGTGGGAGCAGTACTTC	-	TRBV10-3	TRBJ2-7	TRBD2
CASTAGTQYYNEQFF	TGTGCCAGCACAGCCGGGACACAATATTACAATGAGCAGTTCTTC	-	TRBV28	TRBJ2-1	-
CASSAGQGIQPQHF	TGTGCCAGCAGCGCCGGACAGGGGATTCAGCCCCAGCATTTT	-	TRBV9	TRBJ1-5	TRBD1
CASSLQGATTNEKLFF	TGTGCCAGCAGCCTACAGGGGGCTACAACTAATGAAAAACTGTTTTTT	-	TRBV5-6	TRBJ1-4	TRBD1
CASSLQGFNEKLFF	TGTGCCAGCAGTTTACAGGGGTTTAATGAAAAACTGTTTTTT	-	TRBV2	TRBJ1-4	TRBD1
CAWSGGQGISEAFF	TGTGCCTGGAGCGGGGGACAGGGCATCTCTGAAGCTTTCTTT	-	TRBV30	TRBJ1-1	TRBD1
CASSQPLGLSTGELFF	TGTGCCAGCAGCCAACCCCTGGGACTCAGCACCGGGGAGCTGTTTTTT	-	TRBV7-3	TRBJ2-2	-
CASSLAPAISGNTIYF	TGTGCCAGCAGCTTGGCCCCAGCTATCTCTGGAAACACCATATATTTT	-	TRBV5-4	TRBJ1-3	-
CASTEGLGSSYEQYF	TGTGCCAGCACCGAAGGCCTCGGGAGCTCCTACGAGCAGTACTTC	-	TRBV28	TRBJ2-7	-
CASSIGLAYEQYF	TGTGCCAGTAGTATAGGCCTAGCTTACGAGCAGTACTTC	-	TRBV19	TRBJ2-7	-
CASSLSPPGQITNTGELFF	TGTGCCAGCAGCTTAAGCCCCCCCGGACAGATTACGAACACCGGGGAGCTGTTTTTT	few	TRBV7-3	TRBJ2-2	-
CASSTLQGDTRNEQFF	TGTGCCAGCTCAACTCTACAGGGGGACACAAGGAATGAGCAGTTCTTC	-	TRBV18	TRBJ2-1	TRBD1
CSVEDGTYEQYF	TGCAGCGTTGAAGATGGCACCTACGAGCAGTACTTC	many	TRBV29-1	TRBJ2-7	-
CASSADRGGEQYF	TGTGCCAGCAGCGCCGACAGGGGTGGAGAGCAGTACTTC	-	TRBV7-7	TRBJ2-7	TRBD1
CASSSGLRNEKLFF	TGTGCCAGCAGTTCGGGACTCAGGAATGAAAAACTGTTTTTT	-	TRBV11-2	TRBJ1-4	-
CASSLGLAENEQFF	TGCGCCAGCAGCTTGGGACTAGCGGAAAATGAGCAGTTCTTC	-	TRBV5-1	TRBJ2-1	TRBD2
CASRNRGPLANYGYTF	TGTGCCAGCAGAAACAGGGGACCGTTGGCTAACTATGGCTACACCTTC	-	TRBV28	TRBJ1-2	TRBD1
CASSPIGLGYEQYF	TGTGCCAGCAGCCCAATAGGCCTTGGCTACGAGCAGTACTTC	-	TRBV21-1	TRBJ2-7	-
CSVVLLAGSESNEQFF	TGCAGCGTTGTACTGCTAGCGGGATCCGAATCCAACGAGCAGTTCTTC	once	TRBV29-1	TRBJ2-1	TRBD2
CASSGQGADNQPQHF	TGTGCCAGCAGTGGACAGGGGGCTGACAATCAGCCCCAGCATTTT	-	TRBV2	TRBJ1-5	TRBD1
CASSFRPPNRVDEQFF	TGTGCCAGCAGCTTTCGCCCCCCGAACAGGGTCGATGAGCAGTTCTTC	-	TRBV11-2	TRBJ2-1	-
CASSLSGSKGAAKNIQYF	TGTGCCAGCAGCTTAAGCGGGAGTAAGGGGGCAGCCAAAAACATTCAGTACTTC	-	TRBV5-4	TRBJ2-4	-
CASRTGGQTQYF	TGTGCCAGCAGGACAGGGGGACAGACCCAGTACTTC	-	TRBV2	TRBJ2-5	TRBD1
CASSARDGPYEQYF	TGTGCCAGCAGCGCTCGGGACGGACCCTACGAGCAGTACTTC	-	TRBV9	TRBJ2-7	-
CASRGLAGGHTDTQYF	TGTGCCAGCAGGGGACTAGCGGGAGGACACACAGATACGCAGTATTTT	-	TRBV2	TRBJ2-3	TRBD2
CASRGDRNSYEQYF	TGTGCCAGCAGGGGCGACAGGAACTCCTACGAGCAGTACTTC	-	TRBV2	TRBJ2-7	-
CASSLLNQPQHF	TGTGCCAGCAGTCTTCTTAATCAGCCCCAGCATTTT	-	TRBV28	TRBJ1-5	-
CASGGPAGEHYF	TGTGCCAGCGGGGGACCAGCGGGCGAGCATTACTTC	-	TRBV2	TRBJ2-7	-
CATSPGRNYEQYF	TGTGCCACCTCGCCGGGACGGAACTACGAGCAGTACTTC	-	TRBV6-5	TRBJ2-7	-
CASSFGGELFF	TGTGCCAGCAGCTTCGGCGGGGAGCTGTTTTTT	-	TRBV7-9	TRBJ2-2	-
CASSPLGYTSSDEQFF	TGTGCCAGCTCACCGCTAGGGTACACCTCCTCCGATGAGCAGTTCTTC	-	TRBV18	TRBJ2-1	-
CASQQGGSSTDTQYF	TGCGCCAGCCAGCAGGGTGGATCTAGCACAGATACGCAGTATTTT	-	TRBV5-1	TRBJ2-3	-
CASSGGLAGGDEQYF	TGTGCCAGCAGCGGGGGACTAGCGGGAGGGGACGAGCAGTACTTC	-	TRBV5-4	TRBJ2-7	TRBD2
CAISDRGPNYGYTF	TGTGCCATCAGTGACAGGGGTCCCAACTATGGCTACACCTTC	-	TRBV10-3	TRBJ1-2	-
CASSSPGDPYEQYF	TGTGCCAGCAGTTCGCCGGGAGACCCCTACGAGCAGTACTTC	-	TRBV28	TRBJ2-7	-
CASSGPVSYEQYF	TGTGCCAGCAGCGGACCGGTCTCCTACGAGCAGTACTTC	-	TRBV28	TRBJ2-7	-
CASSKTSGRATDTQYF	TGTGCCAGCAGCAAGACTAGCGGGAGGGCGACAGATACGCAGTATTTT	-	TRBV13	TRBJ2-3	TRBD2
CASSQGTVAKNIQYF	TGTGCCAGCAGCCAAGGGACGGTAGCCAAAAACATTCAGTACTTC	-	TRBV4-2	TRBJ2-4	-
CASSADAAYEQYF	TGTGCCAGCAGTGCAGACGCCGCCTACGAGCAGTACTTC	-	TRBV6-1	TRBJ2-7	-
CASNTTELGLDYGYTF	TGTGCCAGCAACACTACTGAACTGGGGCTGGACTATGGCTACACCTTC	-	TRBV9	TRBJ1-2	-
CASSVGGVNTEAFF	TGTGCCAGCAGCGTAGGGGGGGTGAACACTGAAGCTTTCTTT	-	TRBV9	TRBJ1-1	-
CASSPTGYTEAFF	TGTGCCAGCTCCCCGACAGGGTACACTGAAGCTTTCTTT	-	TRBV18	TRBJ1-1	TRBD1
CASSDEWRDEQFF	TGTGCCAGCAGTGATGAGTGGCGGGATGAGCAGTTCTTC	few	TRBV25-1	TRBJ2-1	-
CASSVAGGSYEQYF	TGTGCCAGCAGTGTCGCCGGGGGCTCCTACGAGCAGTACTTC	many	TRBV6-1	TRBJ2-7	-
CASSNPGQGRSGQYF	TGCGCCAGCAGCAATCCGGGACAGGGGAGATCCGGGCAGTACTTC	-	TRBV5-1	TRBJ2-7	TRBD1
CASTRSGGGFNEKLFF	TGTGCCAGCACCAGATCCGGGGGAGGGTTTAATGAAAAACTGTTTTTT	-	TRBV28	TRBJ1-4	-
CATSRGGLAGGAETQYF	TGTGCCACCAGCAGAGGGGGACTAGCGGGAGGGGCGGAGACCCAGTACTTC	-	TRBV15	TRBJ2-5	TRBD2
CASSPLDNEQFF	TGTGCCAGCAGCCCTTTAGACAATGAGCAGTTCTTC	-	TRBV7-6	TRBJ2-1	-
CTSNRNYSYTF	TGTACCAGCAACAGGAACTATAGCTACACCTTC	-	TRBV28	TRBJ1-2	-